These 10 T cell receptor beta chains originate from one sample sequenced in a study of T cell responses to AZD1222 COVID-19 vaccine. Sequencing was performed with immunoSEQ multiplex PCR; in TCRdb, only in-frame clones are kept and a portion is missing. The repertoire holds about 120,000 clones, with 88% as singletons. Sample: peripheral blood, taken on day 0 of AZD1222 vaccination. The source of these receptors is an adult in good health.

This CDR3 is CASRSNRTGGIDYGYTF. The CDR3 bases are TGTGCCAGCAGAAGTAACAGGACAGGGGGAATCGACTATGGCTACACCTTC. V usage is TRBV9 and J usage is TRBJ1-2; 10 nucleotides agree with TRBD1. This CDR3 region has 17 residues. V dropped 5 bases and J dropped 3; count of bases not matched to a gene: 13. Germline CDR1 reads SGDLS; CDR2 reads YYNGEE.

The chain employs TRBV2 and TRBJ1-1; weak D call: TRBD1 (5 bases). V was cut by 3 bases and J by 5 bases, with 22 bases left in between. This CDR3 comprises 17 residues. From germline, CDR1 is SNHLY and CDR2 FYNNEI. CDR3 protein: CASSDQEWAGRVTEAFF. As DNA, the CDR3 is TGTGCCAGCAGTGACCAGGAGTGGGCAGGGCGTGTTACTGAAGCTTTCTTT.

The chain has TRBV5-1 and TRBJ1-4; D gene unclear. The CDR3 is made up of 14 amino acids. The germline V gene has CDR1 SGHRS and CDR2 YFSETQ. V was clipped by 2 bases and J by 6 bases, with 11 bases between them. In DNA form, the CDR3 reads TGCGCCAGCAGCTTTTCGGGAGGCGATGAAAAACTGTTTTTT. Protein: CASSFSGGDEKLFF. The full variable domain, completed using reference TRBV5-1 and TRBJ1-4, is KAGVTQTPRYLIKTRGQQVTLSCSPISGHRSVSWYQQTPGQGLQFLFEYFSETQRNKGNFPGRFSGRQFSNSRSEMNVSTLELGDSALYLCASSFSGGDEKLFFGSGTQLSVL.

The chain carries TRBV5-1 and TRBJ1-2, with TRBD1 identical over 10 bases. CDR1 and CDR2 from the germline V gene are SGHRS and YFSETQ. This CDR3 is built from 17 residues. V lost 4 bases to trimming and J lost 4 bases; unmatched junction nucleotides: 13. DNA for the CDR3: TGCGCCAGCAGCCCGTCCCGGGACAGGGGAAGGGCCTATGGCTACACCTTC. Translation: CASSPSRDRGRAYGYTF.

The chain employs TRBV9 and TRBJ2-7; TRBD1 or TRBD2 may be the D gene (5 bases each). V lost 3 bases to trimming and J lost 2 bases, with 15 bases between them. From germline, CDR1 is SGDLS and CDR2 YYNGEE. The CDR3 loop spans 15 amino acids. CDR3 in DNA: TGTGCCAGCAGCGCATCCGGGACCACTACCTACGAGCAGTACTTC. Its protein product is CASSASGTTTYEQYF.

The chain is built from TRBV12-3 or TRBV12-4 and TRBJ2-1, with D possibly called TRBD1 or TRBD2 (5 bases each). The CDR3 covers 13 residues. Trimming cost V 6 bases and J 5 bases, with 11 bases left between them. The CDR3, as DNA: TGTGCCAGCAGGTGGGGACCGAACAATGAGCAGTTCTTC. As protein: CASRWGPNNEQFF.

The DNA of the CDR3 is TGCGCCAGCAGCTTCAGCGGGGCGATCACAGATACGCAGTATTTT. It translates to CASSFSGAITDTQYF. The chain is built from TRBV5-1 and TRBJ2-3; TRBD2 matches at 7 bases. Germline trimming cut 2 bases from V and 2 bases from J; bases unmatched to any gene: 5. Per the germline V gene, CDR1 is SGHRS and CDR2 is YFSETQ. The CDR3 covers 15 residues.

The chain couples TRBV14 to TRBJ2-7, with D hard to call. Per the germline V gene, CDR1 is SGHDN and CDR2 is FVKESK. Trimming removed 4 bases at V and 1 base at J, with 11 bases between. This CDR3 region has 14 residues. Here the CDR3 reads CASSRISSSYEQYF. CDR3 coding DNA: TGTGCCAGCAGCCGAATCAGCTCGTCCTACGAGCAGTACTTC. The complete variable domain, with remaining parts taken from reference TRBV14 and TRBJ2-7, reads EAGVTQFPSHSVIEKGQTVTLRCDPISGHDNLYWYRRVMGKEIKFLLHFVKESKQDESGMPNNRFLAERTGGTYSTLKVQPAELEDSGVYFCASSRISSSYEQYFGPGTRLTVT.

This chain connects TRBV11-2 to TRBJ1-1; D remains ambiguous. The CDR3 has 12 amino acids. Germline lookup yields CDR1 SGHAT and CDR2 FQNNGV. V lost 0 bases and J lost 8, with 7 bases in between. This chain's CDR3 is CASSLDSGEAFF. The CDR3 DNA follows: TGTGCCAGCAGCTTAGATAGCGGAGAAGCTTTCTTT.

The chain is built from TRBV7-2 and TRBJ1-2; TRBD1 aligns across 8 bases. Per the germline V gene, CDR1 is SGHTA and CDR2 is FQGNSA. This CDR3 has 15 residues. Unmatched junction bases numbered 9, after V lost 2 bases and J lost 7 bases. The CDR3 nucleotides are TGTGCCAGCAGCTTATCCGGGACAGGAGGTCGTGGCTACACCTTC. Its translation: CASSLSGTGGRGYTF.